The 27 T cell receptor beta chains below come from one sample, sequenced in a study of blood T cell repertoires in COVID-19. Method: immunoSEQ multiplex PCR; TCRdb's copy keeps in-frame clones and lacks some. In the table there are around 400,000 clones, nearly 90% of which are singletons. Specimen: PBMCs or T cells enriched from blood (not recorded which). The receptors were gathered from a woman aged 25 to 39 who had recovered from COVID-19.

The chain uses TRBV5-1 and TRBJ1-1; D is undetermined. Trimming left V 1 base short and J 7 bases short, with 11 bases between. Germline V CDR1 and CDR2: SGHRS, YFSETQ. This CDR3 contains 13 residues. The CDR3: CASSLLPQFEAFF. In nucleotides, the CDR3 is TGCGCCAGCAGCTTGCTCCCGCAGTTTGAAGCTTTCTTT.

The chain combines TRBV28 with TRBJ2-1; 8 positions agree with TRBD2. The germline gives CDR1 MDHEN, CDR2 SYDVKM. V was clipped by 7 bases and J by 0 bases; unmatched bases: 5. CDR3 length: 15 residues. DNA for the CDR3: TGTGCCAGCATCCTTAGCGGGACCTCCTACAATGAGCAGTTCTTC. Translating gives CASILSGTSYNEQFF. Full variable domain (rest looked up from reference TRBV28 and TRBJ2-1): DVKVTQSSRYLVKRTGEKVFLECVQDMDHENMFWYRQDPGLGLRLIYFSYDVKMKEKGDIPEGYSVSREKKERFSLILESASTNQTSMYLCASILSGTSYNEQFFGPGTRLTVL.

This chain connects TRBV25-1 to TRBJ1-2, with 8 nucleotides matching TRBD1. The CDR3 covers 14 residues. From germline, CDR1 is MGHDK and CDR2 SYGVNS. The V and J ends lost 5 bases and 4 bases, in that order; junction bases with no gene match: 6. Written as DNA, the CDR3 is TGTGCCAGCAGTTCCAGGGGGCGCGGCTATGGCTACACCTTC. Translated, it gives CASSSRGRGYGYTF.

The chain employs TRBV3-1 (or the pseudogene TRBV3-2) and TRBJ1-1, with a possible D match to TRBD1 (5 bases). This CDR3 contains 12 residues. Germline CDR1 reads LGHDT; CDR2 reads YNNKEL (reference sequence). V lost 8 bases and J lost 5, with 12 bases in between. CDR3 sequence reads: CASCGGETEAFF. The CDR3 region has the DNA TGTGCCAGCTGTGGGGGGGAAACTGAAGCTTTCTTT.

The genes are TRBV18 and TRBJ1-5; D might be TRBD1 (6 bases). Germline V gene data show CDR1 as KGHSH and CDR2 as LQKENI. Trimming took 8 bases from V and 4 from J, leaving 12 bases between them. The CDR3 totals 13 residues. The CDR3 DNA sequence: TGTGCCAGCGCGAAACAGGGAAATCAGCCCCAGCATTTT. Its protein is CASAKQGNQPQHF.

This chain uses TRBV5-1 with TRBJ1-2; weak D call: TRBD1 (5 bases). CDR1 and CDR2 (germline): SGHRS, YFSETQ. The CDR3 spans 15 residues. The V gene lost 0 bases and the J gene lost 7 bases, with 16 bases spanning the gap. CDR3 protein: CASSLVDARGFGYTF. DNA of the CDR3: TGCGCCAGCAGCTTGGTAGACGCCCGGGGGTTTGGCTACACCTTC.

The table lists this clone with a few counts. The CDR3 DNA reads as TGTGCCAGTAGCCTAGGAGATACGCAGTATTTT. Residues: CASSLGDTQYF. The chain combines TRBV19 with TRBJ2-3, with unresolved D. The CDR3 is 11 residues long. Germline values: CDR1 LNHDA, CDR2 SQIVND (reference sequence). V lost 6 bases, J lost 5 bases, and 6 bases lay in between. The variable domain in full, completed from reference TRBV19 and TRBJ2-3, reads DGGITQSPKYLFRKEGQNVTLSCEQNLNHDAMYWYRQDPGQGLRLIYYSQIVNDFQKGDIAEGYSVSREKKESFPLTVTSAQKNPTAFYLCASSLGDTQYFGPGTRLTVL.

This clone was counted a few times. DNA for the CDR3: TGTGCCAGCAGCCCCCCCGGCTCCTACAATGAGCAGTTCTTC. This translates into CASSPPGSYNEQFF. The chain employs TRBV7-3 and TRBJ2-1; no definite D call. The V gene lost 5 bases and the J gene lost 0 bases, with 8 bases spanning the gap. Germline V CDR1 and CDR2: SGHTA, FQGTGA. There are 14 residues in the CDR3. Drawing the rest from reference TRBV7-3 and TRBJ2-1, the complete variable domain is GAGVSQTPSNKVTEKGKYVELRCDPISGHTALYWYRQSLGQGPEFLIYFQGTGAADDSGLPNDRFFAVRPEGSVSTLKIQRTERGDSAVYLCASSPPGSYNEQFFGPGTRLTVL.

J is TRBJ1-1 and V is TRBV20-1; D gene unclear. Germline V gene sequence: CDR1 DFQATT, CDR2 SNEGSKA (reference sequence). The CDR3 totals 11 residues. Deletions cut 5 bases from V and 4 bases from J, with 8 bases between. In nucleotides, the CDR3 is TGCAGTGCTGGGAGCGGCACTGAAGCTTTCTTT. It is translated as CSAGSGTEAFF.

The chain combines TRBV9 with TRBJ2-5, with 7 bases identical to TRBD1. V lost 3 bases to trimming and J lost 5 bases; unmatched junction nucleotides: 7. Per the germline V gene, CDR1 is SGDLS and CDR2 is YYNGEE. CDR3 length: 14 residues. The CDR3 DNA is TGTGCCAGCAGCGGGACAGGAACGGGGGAGACCCAGTACTTC. As protein: CASSGTGTGETQYF.

This clone appeared once. This sequence joins TRBV5-1 and TRBJ2-7; tentatively, D is TRBD2 (5 bases). Trimming pared 3 bases from V and 4 bases from J, leaving 5 bases between. CDR3 length equals 11 residues. CDR1 SGHRS and CDR2 YFSETQ come from the germline V gene. CDR3 nucleotide sequence: TGCGCCAGCAGCTCGGGATACGAGCAGTACTTC. Translation gives CASSSGYEQYF.

This sequence joins TRBV7-9 and TRBJ1-2, with D possibly matching TRBD1 (5 bases). Between the trimmed V and J ends, which lost 2 bases and 3 bases, there was a span of 13 bases. In germline, CDR1 is SEHNR, CDR2 FQNEAQ (reference sequence). This CDR3 region has 15 residues. CDR3 sequence (DNA): TGTGCCAGCAGCTTAAATCAGGGCTCATACTATGGCTACACCTTC. Translation gives CASSLNQGSYYGYTF.

This chain links TRBV6-1 with TRBJ2-1; 11 bases are shared with TRBD2. This CDR3 has 18 residues. V shed 4 bases, J shed 0 bases, and the junction held 8 bases outside the gene matches. Germline assignment: CDR1 MNHNS and CDR2 SASEGT. The CDR3 nucleotides are TGTGCCAGCAGTGTACCGGGACTAGCGGTTAGCTCCTACAATGAGCAGTTCTTC. This encodes CASSVPGLAVSSYNEQFF.

CDR3 DNA: TGTGCCAGCAGCTTATTTACAGGACACTCTAACTATGGCTACACCTTC. Protein product: CASSLFTGHSNYGYTF. The chain couples TRBV7-9 to TRBJ1-2, with D maybe TRBD1 (5 bases). Trimming cost V 2 bases and J 0 bases, with 13 bases left between them. The CDR3 has 16 residues. Per germline, CDR1 SEHNR and CDR2 FQNEAQ (reference sequence).

This clone was observed a single time. V gene TRBV7-2 combines with J gene TRBJ1-2, with a possible D match to TRBD1 (5 bases). The CDR3 is made up of 17 amino acids. Germline CDR1 reads SGHTA; CDR2 reads FQGNSA. V shed 10 bases and J shed 2 bases, with 26 bases lying between them. The CDR3 reads CAKNYGQGKTENYGYTF. DNA of the CDR3: TGTGCCAAAAACTACGGGCAGGGAAAGACCGAAAACTATGGCTACACCTTC.

The chain uses TRBV7-2 and TRBJ2-2, with 7 bases that match TRBD1. The germline V gene has CDR1 SGHTA and CDR2 FQGNSA. The ends lost 5 bases at V and 5 bases at J; junction bases unmatched: 8. This CDR3 comprises 15 residues. The CDR3 region has the DNA TGTGCCAGCAGCCAACACAGGGGTGGTACCGGGGAGCTGTTTTTT. Residues: CASSQHRGGTGELFF.

This rearrangement joins TRBV21-1 to TRBJ2-3; TRBD2, the D gene given by the table, was not confirmed from the DNA. TRBV21-1 represents a pseudogene. CDR3 size: 18 residues. CDR3 in DNA: TGTGCCAGCAGTATCCCTAGCGGGAGCTTAAGAAGCACAGATACGCAGTATTTT. It translates to CASSIPSGSLRSTDTQYF.

This CDR3 is CASRVAAGSNNEQFF. The DNA for the CDR3 is TGTGCCAGCCGGGTAGCGGCAGGGAGTAACAATGAGCAGTTCTTC. This sequence joins TRBV18 and TRBJ2-1, with a weak D call TRBD2 (6 bases). CDR3 size: 15 residues. Trimming shortened V by 8 bases and J by 5 bases, and 19 bases separated the two germline ends. The germline V gene encodes CDR1 KGHSH and CDR2 LQKENI.

The chain couples TRBV10-2 to TRBJ2-3, with D perhaps matching TRBD2 (5 bases). The germline CDR1 and CDR2 sequences are WSHSY and SAAADI. The CDR3 loop spans 14 amino acids. The ends were cut back, 8 bases at V and 3 bases at J, with 15 bases in the middle. The CDR3 loop reads CASGSSTRTDTQYF. For the CDR3, the DNA is TGCGCCAGCGGCAGCTCCACTAGGACAGATACGCAGTATTTT.

The chain couples TRBV6-5 to TRBJ1-6; D is perhaps TRBD1 (6 bases). This CDR3 spans 12 amino acids. V lost 8 bases to trimming and J lost 6 bases, with 8 bases between them. Germline V CDR1 and CDR2: MNHEY, SVGAGI. The CDR3 sequence: CASARGNSPLHF. Written as DNA, the CDR3 is TGTGCCAGCGCCAGGGGTAATTCACCCCTCCACTTT.

V usage is TRBV30 and J usage is TRBJ1-3, with a tentative D call TRBD1 (5 bases). CDR1 and CDR2 from the germline V gene are GTSNPN and SVGIG (reference sequence). V lost 1 base to trimming and J lost 2 bases, with 15 bases between them. The CDR3 sequence is 16 residues long. DNA for the CDR3: TGTGCCTGGAGTGCTATCCAGGGCAGCGCTGGAAACACCATATATTTT. This sequence encodes CAWSAIQGSAGNTIYF.

The chain carries TRBV12-3 or TRBV12-4 and TRBJ2-7; D is perhaps TRBD1 (6 bases). CDR3 length: 13 residues. V lost 2 bases, J lost 3 bases, and 8 bases lay in between. The chain's CDR3 is CASSLQDSYEQYF. CDR3 coding DNA: TGTGCCAGCAGTTTACAGGACAGCTACGAGCAGTACTTC.

The chain recombines TRBV4-1 with TRBJ2-2; TRBD1 is a possible D gene (7 bases). CDR3 length: 18 residues. The germline V gene has CDR1 MGHRA and CDR2 YSYEKL. Trimming left V 0 bases short and J 1 base short, with 15 bases between. This CDR3 is CASSQDPRGTENTGELFF. The CDR3 DNA sequence: TGCGCCAGCAGCCAAGATCCCCGGGGGACAGAGAACACCGGGGAGCTGTTTTTT.

The chain has TRBV7-9 and TRBJ2-2; 11 positions match TRBD2. This CDR3 comprises 16 residues. J gave up 7 bases and V 5 bases, and 9 bases lay outside the gene matches. Germline CDR1 SEHNR, CDR2 FQNEAQ (reference sequence). The CDR3 DNA reads TGTGCCAGCAGCCCCGGGACTAGCGGCCTCGGCGGGGAGCTGTTTTTT. It yields the protein CASSPGTSGLGGELFF. Based on the CDR3 plus reference TRBV7-9 and TRBJ2-2, the full variable domain is DTGVSQNPRHKITKRGQNVTFRCDPISEHNRLYWYRQTLGQGPEFLTYFQNEAQLEKSRLLSDRFSAERPKGSFSTLEIQRTEQGDSAMYLCASSPGTSGLGGELFFGEGSRLTVL.

The chain employs TRBV7-8 and TRBJ1-4, with 7 bases that match TRBD1. The trim removed 6 bases at V and 4 bases at J, leaving 8 bases unmatched. This CDR3 has 15 residues. The germline V gene has CDR1 SGHVS and CDR2 FQNEAQ. CDR3 protein: CASRPPGTDNEKLFF. CDR3 nucleotides: TGTGCCAGCAGGCCACCCGGGACAGATAATGAAAAACTGTTTTTT.

This chain uses TRBV6-2 or TRBV6-3 with TRBJ1-1, with D perhaps TRBD1 (6 bases). The CDR3 contains 15 residues. V was pared by 2 bases and J by 4 bases, with 14 bases between. Germline V gene lookup returns CDR1 MNHEY and CDR2 SVGEGT. CDR3 bases: TGTGCCAGCAGTTACCTCAGGGGCCTGCCCACTGAAGCTTTCTTT. Amino acids: CASSYLRGLPTEAFF.

The chain links TRBV28 to TRBJ1-3, with no clear D. Trimming stripped 8 bases from V and 0 bases from J, with 8 bases between. The length of the CDR3 is 13 residues. Germline CDR1 MDHEN, CDR2 SYDVKM. CDR3: CASLTRSGNTIYF. The CDR3 DNA reads as TGTGCCAGCCTGACTCGCTCTGGAAACACCATATATTTT.